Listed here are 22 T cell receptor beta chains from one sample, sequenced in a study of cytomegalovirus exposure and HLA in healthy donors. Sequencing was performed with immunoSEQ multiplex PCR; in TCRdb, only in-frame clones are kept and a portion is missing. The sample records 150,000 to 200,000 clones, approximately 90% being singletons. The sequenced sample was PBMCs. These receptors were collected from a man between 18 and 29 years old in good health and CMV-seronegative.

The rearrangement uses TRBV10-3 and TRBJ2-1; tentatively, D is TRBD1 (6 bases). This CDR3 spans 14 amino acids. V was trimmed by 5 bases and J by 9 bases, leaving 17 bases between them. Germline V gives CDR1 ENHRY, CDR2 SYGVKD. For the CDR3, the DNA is TGTGCCATCAGTTCAGACACTTTAGGGGGTGAGCAGTTCTTC. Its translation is CAISSDTLGGEQFF.

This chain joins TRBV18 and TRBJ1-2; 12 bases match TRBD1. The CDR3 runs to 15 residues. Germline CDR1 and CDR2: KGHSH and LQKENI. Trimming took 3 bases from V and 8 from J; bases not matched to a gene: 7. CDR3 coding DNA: TGTGCCAGCTCACCGGGGACAGGGGGCGCGGACGGCTACACCTTC. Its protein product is CASSPGTGGADGYTF. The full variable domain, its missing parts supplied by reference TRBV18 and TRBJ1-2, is NAGVMQNPRHLVRRRGQEARLRCSPMKGHSHVYWYRQLPEEGLKFMVYLQKENIIDESGMPKERFSAEFPKEGPSILRIQQVVRGDSAAYFCASSPGTGGADGYTFGSGTRLTVV.

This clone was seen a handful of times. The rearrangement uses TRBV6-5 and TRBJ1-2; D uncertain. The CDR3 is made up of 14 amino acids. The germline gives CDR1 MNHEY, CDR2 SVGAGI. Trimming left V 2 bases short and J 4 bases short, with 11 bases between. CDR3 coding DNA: TGTGCCAGCAGTTACATGGGCCCGCCCTATGGCTACACCTTC. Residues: CASSYMGPPYGYTF.

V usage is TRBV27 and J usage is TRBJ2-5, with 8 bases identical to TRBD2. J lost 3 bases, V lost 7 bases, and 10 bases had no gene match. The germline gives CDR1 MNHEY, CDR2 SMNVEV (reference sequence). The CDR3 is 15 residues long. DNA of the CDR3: TGTGCCAGCACGTCCCTTCGAGCGGGGGAAGAGACCCAGTACTTC. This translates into CASTSLRAGEETQYF.

The CDR3 region has the DNA TGTGCCAGCAGCTTAGTTTCCGGGGGGGCCGGGGAGACCCAGTACTTC. This translates into CASSLVSGGAGETQYF. The chain has TRBV7-6 and TRBJ2-5; TRBD2 matches 8 bases. J lost 5 bases, V lost 1 base, and 9 bases had no gene match. The CDR3 spans 16 residues. Per germline, CDR1 SGHVS and CDR2 FNYEAQ.

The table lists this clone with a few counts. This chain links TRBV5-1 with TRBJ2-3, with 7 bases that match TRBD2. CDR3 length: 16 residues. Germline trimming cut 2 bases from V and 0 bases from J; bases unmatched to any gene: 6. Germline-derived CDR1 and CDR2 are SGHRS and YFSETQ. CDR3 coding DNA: TGCGCCAGCAGCTTAAGCGGGACCTCTAGCACAGATACGCAGTATTTT. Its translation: CASSLSGTSSTDTQYF. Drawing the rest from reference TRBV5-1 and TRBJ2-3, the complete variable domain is KAGVTQTPRYLIKTRGQQVTLSCSPISGHRSVSWYQQTPGQGLQFLFEYFSETQRNKGNFPGRFSGRQFSNSRSEMNVSTLELGDSALYLCASSLSGTSSTDTQYFGPGTRLTVL.

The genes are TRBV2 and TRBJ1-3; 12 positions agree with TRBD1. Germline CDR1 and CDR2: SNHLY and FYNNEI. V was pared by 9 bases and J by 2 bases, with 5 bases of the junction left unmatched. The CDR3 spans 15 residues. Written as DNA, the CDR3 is TGTGCCAGTTATCGGGACAGGGGGCCTGGAAACACCATATATTTT. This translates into CASYRDRGPGNTIYF.

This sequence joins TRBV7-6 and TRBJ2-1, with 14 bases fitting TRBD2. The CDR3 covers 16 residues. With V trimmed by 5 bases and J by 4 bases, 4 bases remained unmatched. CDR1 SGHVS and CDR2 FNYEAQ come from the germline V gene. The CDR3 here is CASSRLAGGPYNEQFF. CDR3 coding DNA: TGTGCCAGCAGCCGACTAGCGGGAGGGCCTTACAATGAGCAGTTCTTC.

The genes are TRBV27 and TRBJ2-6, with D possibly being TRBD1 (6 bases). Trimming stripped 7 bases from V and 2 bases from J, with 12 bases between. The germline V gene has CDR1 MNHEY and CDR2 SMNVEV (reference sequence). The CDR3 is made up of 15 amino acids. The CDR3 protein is CASMGWGPGANVLTF. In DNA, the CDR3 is TGTGCCAGCATGGGTTGGGGGCCTGGGGCCAACGTCCTGACTTTC.

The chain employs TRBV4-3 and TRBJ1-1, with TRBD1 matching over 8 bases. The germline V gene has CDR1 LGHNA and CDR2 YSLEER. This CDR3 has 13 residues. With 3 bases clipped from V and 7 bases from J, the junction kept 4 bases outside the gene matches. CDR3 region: CASSHLDRVEAFF. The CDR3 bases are TGCGCCAGCAGCCATCTGGACAGGGTTGAAGCTTTCTTT.

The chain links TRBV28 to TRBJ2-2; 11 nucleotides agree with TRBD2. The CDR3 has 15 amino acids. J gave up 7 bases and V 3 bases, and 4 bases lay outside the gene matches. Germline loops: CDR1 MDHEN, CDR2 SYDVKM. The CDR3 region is CASSFLAGGLGELFF. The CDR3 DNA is TGTGCCAGCAGTTTTCTAGCGGGAGGACTCGGGGAGCTGTTTTTT.

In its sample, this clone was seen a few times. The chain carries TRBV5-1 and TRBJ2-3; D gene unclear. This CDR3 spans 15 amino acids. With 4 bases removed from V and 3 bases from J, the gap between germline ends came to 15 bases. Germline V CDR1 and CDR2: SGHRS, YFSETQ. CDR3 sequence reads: CASSPAANGTDTQYF. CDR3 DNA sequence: TGCGCCAGCAGCCCCGCGGCGAACGGGACAGATACGCAGTATTTT. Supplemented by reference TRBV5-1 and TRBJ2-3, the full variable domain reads KAGVTQTPRYLIKTRGQQVTLSCSPISGHRSVSWYQQTPGQGLQFLFEYFSETQRNKGNFPGRFSGRQFSNSRSEMNVSTLELGDSALYLCASSPAANGTDTQYFGPGTRLTVL.

CDR3 amino acids: CASSPGSGLGQPQHF. In DNA form, the CDR3 reads TGTGCCAGCAGCCCTGGGTCAGGGTTGGGGCAGCCCCAGCATTTT. This chain links TRBV5-6 with TRBJ1-5, with a tentative D call TRBD1 (5 bases). Germline assignment: CDR1 SGHDT and CDR2 YYEEEE. Trimming removed 4 bases from V and 7 bases from J, with 18 bases in between. The CDR3 runs 15 residues.

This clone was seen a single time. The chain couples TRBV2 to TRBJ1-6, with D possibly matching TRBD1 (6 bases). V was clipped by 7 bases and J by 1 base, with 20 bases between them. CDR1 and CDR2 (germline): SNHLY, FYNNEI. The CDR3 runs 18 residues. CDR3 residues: CASKGGGYGVSYNSPLHF. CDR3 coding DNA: TGTGCCAGCAAGGGTGGGGGCTATGGTGTGTCCTATAATTCACCCCTCCACTTT.

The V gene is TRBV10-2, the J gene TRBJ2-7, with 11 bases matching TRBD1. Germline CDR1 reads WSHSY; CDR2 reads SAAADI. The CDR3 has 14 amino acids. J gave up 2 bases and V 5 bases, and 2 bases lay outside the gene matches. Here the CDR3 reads CASSRTGGPYEQYF. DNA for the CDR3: TGCGCCAGCAGTCGGACAGGGGGCCCCTACGAGCAGTACTTC.

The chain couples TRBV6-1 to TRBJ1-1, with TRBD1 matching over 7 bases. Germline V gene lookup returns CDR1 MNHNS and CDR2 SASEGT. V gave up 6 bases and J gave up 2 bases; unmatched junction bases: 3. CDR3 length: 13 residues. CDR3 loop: CASRRDRNTEAFF. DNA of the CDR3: TGTGCCAGCAGGCGGGACAGAAACACTGAAGCTTTCTTT.

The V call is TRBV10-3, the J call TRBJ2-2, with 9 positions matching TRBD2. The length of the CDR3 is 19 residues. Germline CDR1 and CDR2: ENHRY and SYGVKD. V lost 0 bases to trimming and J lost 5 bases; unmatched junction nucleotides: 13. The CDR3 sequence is CAISESIAGVIEGTGELFF. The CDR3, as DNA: TGTGCCATCAGTGAGTCGATAGCGGGGGTCATCGAGGGGACCGGGGAGCTGTTTTTT.

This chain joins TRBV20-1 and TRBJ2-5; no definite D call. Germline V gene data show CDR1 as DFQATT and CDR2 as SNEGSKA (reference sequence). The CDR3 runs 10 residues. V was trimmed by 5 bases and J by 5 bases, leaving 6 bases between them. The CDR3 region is CSARVETQYF. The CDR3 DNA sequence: TGCAGTGCTCGGGTCGAGACCCAGTACTTC.

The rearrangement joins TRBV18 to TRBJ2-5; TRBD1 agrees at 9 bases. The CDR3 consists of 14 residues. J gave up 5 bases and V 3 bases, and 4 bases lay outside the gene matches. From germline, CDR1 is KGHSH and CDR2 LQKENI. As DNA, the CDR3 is TGTGCCAGCTCACCCCAAGGACAGGGGGAGACCCAGTACTTC. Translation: CASSPQGQGETQYF.

The CDR3 DNA follows: TGTGCCAGCAGCCCAGAGGGACAGGGGTGGGAGACCCAGTACTTC. Protein: CASSPEGQGWETQYF. The chain has TRBV11-3 and TRBJ2-5; TRBD1 agrees at 10 bases. The length of the CDR3 is 15 residues. The V and J ends lost 5 bases and 5 bases, in that order; junction bases with no gene match: 8. Germline V gene sequence: CDR1 SGHNT, CDR2 YENEEA.

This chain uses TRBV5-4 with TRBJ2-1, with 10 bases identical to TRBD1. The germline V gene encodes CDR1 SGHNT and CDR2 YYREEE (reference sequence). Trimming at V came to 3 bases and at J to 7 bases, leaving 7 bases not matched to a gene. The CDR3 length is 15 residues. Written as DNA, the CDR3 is TGTGCCAGCAGCTCCGGACAGGGGGGTTGGAATGAGCAGTTCTTC. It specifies CASSSGQGGWNEQFF.

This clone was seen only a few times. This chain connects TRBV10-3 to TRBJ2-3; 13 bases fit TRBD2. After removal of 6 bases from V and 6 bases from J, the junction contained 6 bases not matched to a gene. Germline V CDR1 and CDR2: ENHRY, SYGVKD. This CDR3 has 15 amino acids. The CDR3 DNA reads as TGTGCCATCAGCCCAACTAGCGGGGGGGCGGATACGCAGTATTTT. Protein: CAISPTSGGADTQYF.